The 17 T cell receptor beta chains listed next were all sequenced from one sample in a study of blood T cell repertoires in COVID-19. Profiled with immunoSEQ multiplex PCR; TCRdb holds only in-frame clones, not every one. This sample yields about 220,000 clones, of which roughly four fifths are seen a single time; 5.2% belongs to the top ten. The specimen sequenced was peripheral blood. The receptor source for this set is a woman between 65 and 79 years old with COVID-19, enrolled during active disease.

This sequence joins TRBV11-3 and TRBJ2-7; TRBD1 matches 8 bases. Germline CDR1 reads SGHNT; CDR2 reads YENEEA. V lost 4 bases to trimming and J lost 5 bases; unmatched junction nucleotides: 7. This CDR3 region has 14 residues. The CDR3 region is CASSSGQGGDEQYF. In DNA form, the CDR3 reads TGTGCCAGCAGCTCAGGACAGGGCGGCGACGAGCAGTACTTC. Full variable domain (missing parts from reference TRBV11-3 and TRBJ2-7): EAGVVQSPRYKIIEKKQPVAFWCNPISGHNTLYWYLQNLGQGPELLIRYENEEAVDDSQLPKDRFSAERLKGVDSTLKIQPAELGDSAVYLCASSSGQGGDEQYFGPGTRLTVT.

The rearrangement joins TRBV2 to TRBJ1-1; weak D call: TRBD1 (6 bases). CDR3 size: 14 residues. Germline V gene sequence: CDR1 SNHLY, CDR2 FYNNEI. The ends were cut back, 2 bases at V and 1 base at J, with 8 bases in the middle. Written as DNA, the CDR3 is TGTGCCAGCAGTGAAAGGGGGAAGAACACTGAAGCTTTCTTT. Protein: CASSERGKNTEAFF.

This chain joins TRBV6-5 and TRBJ1-2, with TRBD1 matching 9 bases. The CDR3 has 15 amino acids. CDR1 is MNHEY, CDR2 SVGAGI, per germline. Unmatched junction bases numbered 13, after V lost 10 bases and J lost 4 bases. CDR3 bases: TGTGCCATCAACCGGGACAGGGCTTTAACCTATGGCTACACCTTC. Translated: CAINRDRALTYGYTF.

The rearrangement links TRBV28 to TRBJ1-2; the match to TRBD1 covers 7 bases. Per germline, CDR1 MDHEN and CDR2 SYDVKM. The CDR3 is 13 residues long. J was trimmed by 8 bases and V by 7 bases; bases with no gene match: 10. The CDR3 reads CASTHLKGAGYTF. In DNA, the CDR3 is TGTGCCAGCACCCACCTAAAGGGGGCGGGCTACACCTTC.

J is TRBJ2-3 and V is TRBV2; possible D gene TRBD2, 5 bases. From germline, CDR1 is SNHLY and CDR2 FYNNEI. CDR3 length equals 14 residues. Trimming stripped 6 bases from V and 4 bases from J, with 14 bases between. The DNA for the CDR3 is TGTGCCAGCAGGGGATCTAGCATGGCAGATACGCAGTATTTT. It is translated as CASRGSSMADTQYF.

The genes are TRBV7-2 and TRBJ2-1; 7 bases are a match to TRBD2. This CDR3 comprises 15 residues. J was trimmed by 9 bases and V by 2 bases; bases with no gene match: 10. The germline V gene encodes CDR1 SGHTA and CDR2 FQGNSA. CDR3 coding DNA: TGTGCCAGCAGCTTATATGGCGGGAGCTTTGGTGAGCAGTTCTTC. As protein: CASSLYGGSFGEQFF.

V and J are TRBV10-3 and TRBJ2-7, with D possibly matching TRBD1 (6 bases). The CDR3 length is 11 residues. Deletions cut 6 bases from V and 5 bases from J, with 8 bases between. The germline V gene encodes CDR1 ENHRY and CDR2 SYGVKD. The CDR3: CAIRQGDEQYF. Written as DNA, the CDR3 is TGTGCCATCAGACAGGGCGACGAGCAGTACTTC.

The genes are TRBV19 and TRBJ2-5; the D gene is possibly TRBD1 (6 bases). This CDR3 has 17 amino acids. Trimming took 3 bases from V and 5 from J, leaving 22 bases between them. CDR1 and CDR2 from the germline V gene are LNHDA and SQIVND (reference sequence). This CDR3 reads CASSIDTGKSVGETQYF. CDR3 DNA: TGTGCCAGTAGTATCGATACAGGGAAGAGCGTCGGGGAGACCCAGTACTTC.

This chain links TRBV28 with TRBJ1-6; perhaps TRBD1 as D (5 bases). With 7 bases removed from V and 4 bases from J, the gap between germline ends came to 17 bases. Germline V gene sequence: CDR1 MDHEN, CDR2 SYDVKM. This CDR3 has 16 amino acids. Here the CDR3 DNA reads TGTGCCAGCACCTCAAGCGTGACAGCTTATAATTCACCCCTCCACTTT. Its translation is CASTSSVTAYNSPLHF.

The V and J genes are TRBV7-8 and TRBJ2-3, with TRBD2 as a possible D gene (6 bases). Trimming pared 5 bases from V and 4 bases from J, leaving 25 bases between. Looked up from germline, CDR1 is SGHVS and CDR2 is FQNEAQ. The CDR3 has 18 amino acids. DNA for the CDR3: TGTGCCAGCAGCGTGCTTCGGGCGGAAAGGAGGGTTGCAGATACGCAGTATTTT. This sequence encodes CASSVLRAERRVADTQYF.

The rearrangement links TRBV7-2 to TRBJ1-1; possible D gene TRBD1, 5 bases. CDR1 is SGHTA, CDR2 FQGNSA, per germline. The CDR3 extends over 14 amino acids. V lost 4 bases and J lost 1, with 10 bases in between. Here the CDR3 reads CASSSRAANTEAFF. For the CDR3, the DNA is TGTGCCAGCAGCTCCAGGGCCGCGAACACTGAAGCTTTCTTT.

The V gene is TRBV7-2, the J gene TRBJ1-1; 7 bases fit TRBD1. Germline CDR1 and CDR2: SGHTA and FQGNSA. Trimming took 0 bases from V and 8 from J; bases not matched to a gene: 3. This CDR3 has 13 residues. As DNA, the CDR3 is TGTGCCAGCAGCTTAGCATGGGGACAGGAAGCTTTCTTT. It encodes CASSLAWGQEAFF.

This chain uses TRBV6-5 with TRBJ1-2, with TRBD1 matching 7 bases. Per germline, CDR1 MNHEY and CDR2 SVGAGI. The ends lost 5 bases at V and 7 bases at J; junction bases unmatched: 10. The CDR3 has 14 residues. CDR3 loop: CASSPPTGVGGYTF. The CDR3 coding sequence is TGTGCCAGCAGTCCACCAACAGGGGTTGGTGGCTACACCTTC.

The genes are TRBV5-5 and TRBJ2-1, with 11 bases lining up with TRBD2. The CDR3 runs 16 residues. Looked up from germline, CDR1 is SGHKS and CDR2 is YYEKEE (reference sequence). V was pared by 2 bases and J by 2 bases, with 3 bases of the junction left unmatched. This chain's CDR3 is CASSLIAGGTYNEQFF. The CDR3 region has the DNA TGTGCCAGCAGCTTAATAGCGGGAGGGACCTACAATGAGCAGTTCTTC.

Points on this clone: A much larger clone is a single base away; this may be a read error. This sample includes further DNA sequences coding for the same CDR3. This chain links TRBV5-1 with TRBJ2-7, with TRBD1 identical over 7 bases. J gave up 2 bases and V 0 bases, and 2 bases lay outside the gene matches. Per germline, CDR1 SGHRS and CDR2 YFSETQ. The CDR3 consists of 14 residues. The CDR3 region is CASSLGDSTYEQYF. In DNA form, the CDR3 reads TGCGCCAGCAGCTTGGGGGACAGCACCTACGAGCAGTACTTC.

The V gene is TRBV5-1, the J gene TRBJ1-4; the D is unclear. The germline V gene has CDR1 SGHRS and CDR2 YFSETQ. The V and J ends lost 0 bases and 5 bases respectively, with 5 bases between them. The CDR3 spans 13 residues. The DNA for the CDR3 is TGCGCCAGCAGCTTGGGGCCAAATGAAAAACTGTTTTTT. Amino acids: CASSLGPNEKLFF.

The V call is TRBV21-1, the J call TRBJ2-7; no check of the table's D call, TRBD2, against the DNA was made. TRBV21-1 is a documented pseudogene. The CDR3 is 15 amino acids. The CDR3 DNA reads as TGTGCCAGCATCGATCAGCGGGAGGCCCCCTACGAGCAGTACTTC. Encoded protein: CASIDQREAPYEQYF.